Below, one T cell receptor beta chain is given with its context. Its antigen is unidentified. V lost 5 bases and J 1 base, leaving 24 bases between the germline ends. This CDR3 is built from 18 residues. CDR1 is SGHTA, CDR2 FQGNSA, per germline. These data belong to a study of beta chain features in type 1 diabetes. Study conclusions and caveats: Among all four CD4+ subsets, Type 1 diabetes patients had TCRB CDR3s that were moderately but significantly shorter. A greater similarity of naive, central memory and Treg TCRB repertoires was seen among patients than among healthy donors.

Sequenced material consisted of expressed TCRB transcripts (all of the isolated RNA was reverse transcribed). Clones were read by immunoSEQ multiplex PCR, and TCRdb kept only the in-frame ones, dropping some. The table includes about 650,000 clones, 12% detected once. The sequenced sample was naive CD4+ T cells from blood. The receptor was isolated from a man aged 25 to 45 with type 1 diabetes. The rearrangement uses TRBV7-2 and TRBJ2-7; tentatively, D is TRBD2 (6 bases). This CDR3 reads CASSPTGEVLRLSYEQYF. CDR3 sequence (DNA): TGTGCCAGCAGCCCGACGGGAGAAGTACTCCGCCTTTCCTACGAGCAGTACTTC.